These 5 T cell receptor beta chains came from one sample sequenced in a study of blood T cell repertoires in COVID-19. Using immunoSEQ multiplex PCR, the repertoire was profiled, and TCRdb retains in-frame clones only, with some absent. This sample has fewer than 50,000 clones; less than 85% occur once, and the top ten carry around 12%. The material sequenced was peripheral blood. Receptors were obtained from a human donor in a cohort sampled during active COVID-19.

The chain joins TRBV28 to TRBJ1-2; 8 bases line up with TRBD1. CDR1 MDHEN and CDR2 SYDVKM come from the germline V gene. V shed 6 bases, J shed 2 bases, and the junction held 5 bases outside the gene matches. The CDR3 totals 14 residues. The CDR3 spells CASSTGGKNYGYTF. Here the CDR3 DNA reads TGTGCCAGCAGCACAGGGGGAAAAAACTATGGCTACACCTTC.

This rearrangement joins TRBV7-9 to TRBJ1-4; TRBD1 might be the D (6 bases). The germline V gene encodes CDR1 SEHNR and CDR2 FQNEAQ (reference sequence). Trimming cost V 3 bases and J 4 bases, with 9 bases left between them. There are 14 residues in the CDR3. The CDR3 nucleotides are TGTGCCAGCAGCTTGGACAGAGTTAATGAAAAACTGTTTTTT. Protein product: CASSLDRVNEKLFF. The whole variable domain, filled in from reference TRBV7-9 and TRBJ1-4, reads DTGVSQNPRHKITKRGQNVTFRCDPISEHNRLYWYRQTLGQGPEFLTYFQNEAQLEKSRLLSDRFSAERPKGSFSTLEIQRTEQGDSAMYLCASSLDRVNEKLFFGSGTQLSVL.

The genes are TRBV3-1 (or the pseudogene TRBV3-2) and TRBJ1-3; possibly TRBD1 for D (5 bases). The germline V gene encodes CDR1 LGHDT and CDR2 YNNKEL (reference sequence). CDR3 size: 15 residues. With 1 base removed from V and 0 bases from J, the gap between germline ends came to 7 bases. The CDR3 nucleotides are TGTGCCAGCAGCCAAGTGACAGACTCTGGAAACACCATATATTTT. Translated: CASSQVTDSGNTIYF.

V usage is TRBV7-2 and J usage is TRBJ1-4; TRBD1 is a possible D gene (6 bases). The CDR3 has 17 residues. Germline V gene lookup returns CDR1 SGHTA and CDR2 FQGNSA. The germline V and J ends were trimmed by 0 bases and 6 bases, with 17 bases remaining between them. Here the CDR3 reads CASSLAGRGGGYEKLFF. For the CDR3, the DNA is TGTGCCAGCAGCTTAGCGGGAAGGGGGGGCGGATATGAAAAACTGTTTTTT.

In regard to this clone: Other nucleotide sequences in the sample specify the same CDR3. Written as DNA, the CDR3 is TGTGCCAGCAGCCTCGAACCAGGCGCTGAAGCTTTCTTT. Translated: CASSLEPGAEAFF. This rearrangement joins TRBV7-9 to TRBJ1-1; no clear D. The V end was cut by 5 bases, the J end by 6 bases, with 13 bases between. There are 13 residues in the CDR3. Germline CDR1 and CDR2: SEHNR and FQNEAQ (reference sequence).